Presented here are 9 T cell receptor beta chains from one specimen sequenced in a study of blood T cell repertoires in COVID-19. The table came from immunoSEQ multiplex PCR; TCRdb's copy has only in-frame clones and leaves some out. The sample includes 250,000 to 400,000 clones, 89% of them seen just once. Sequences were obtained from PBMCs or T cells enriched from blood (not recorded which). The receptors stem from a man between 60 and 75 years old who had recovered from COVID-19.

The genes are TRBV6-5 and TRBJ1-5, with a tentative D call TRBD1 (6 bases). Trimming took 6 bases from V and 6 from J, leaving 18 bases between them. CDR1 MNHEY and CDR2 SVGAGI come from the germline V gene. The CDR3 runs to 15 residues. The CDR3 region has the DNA TGTGCCAGCAGACCCCTACAGGGTCGGGTTCAGCCCCAGCATTTT. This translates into CASRPLQGRVQPQHF.

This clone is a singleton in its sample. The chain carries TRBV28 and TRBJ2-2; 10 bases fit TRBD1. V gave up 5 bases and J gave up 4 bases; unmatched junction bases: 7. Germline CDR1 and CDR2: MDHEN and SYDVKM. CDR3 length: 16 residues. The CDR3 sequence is CASSQSGTGATGELFF. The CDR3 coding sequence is TGTGCCAGCAGTCAGTCCGGGACAGGGGCCACCGGGGAGCTGTTTTTT.

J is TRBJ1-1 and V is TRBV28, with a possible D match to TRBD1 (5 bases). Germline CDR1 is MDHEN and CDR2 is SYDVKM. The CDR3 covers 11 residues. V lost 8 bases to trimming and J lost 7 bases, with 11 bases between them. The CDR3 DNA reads TGTGCCAGCGGGCAGGGTTATGAAGCTTTCTTT. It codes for CASGQGYEAFF.

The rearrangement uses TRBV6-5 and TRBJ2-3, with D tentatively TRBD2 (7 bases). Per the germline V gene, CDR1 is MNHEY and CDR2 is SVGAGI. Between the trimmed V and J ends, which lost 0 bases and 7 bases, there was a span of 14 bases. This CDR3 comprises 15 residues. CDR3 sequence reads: CASSYSIRGDNTQYF. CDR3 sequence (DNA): TGTGCCAGCAGTTACTCGATACGGGGGGACAATACGCAGTATTTT.

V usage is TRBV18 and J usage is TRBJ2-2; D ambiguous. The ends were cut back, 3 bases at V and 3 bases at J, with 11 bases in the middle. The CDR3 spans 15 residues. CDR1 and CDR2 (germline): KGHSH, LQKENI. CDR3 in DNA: TGTGCCAGCTCACCGTCGCTAGTAGACACCGGGGAGCTGTTTTTT. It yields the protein CASSPSLVDTGELFF.

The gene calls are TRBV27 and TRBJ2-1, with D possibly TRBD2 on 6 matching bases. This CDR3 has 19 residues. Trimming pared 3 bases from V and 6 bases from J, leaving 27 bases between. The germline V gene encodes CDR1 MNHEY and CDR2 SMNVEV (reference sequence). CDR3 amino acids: CASSFDPASATVGVNEQFF. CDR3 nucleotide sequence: TGTGCCAGCAGTTTTGACCCGGCTAGCGCGACGGTGGGGGTCAATGAGCAGTTCTTC.

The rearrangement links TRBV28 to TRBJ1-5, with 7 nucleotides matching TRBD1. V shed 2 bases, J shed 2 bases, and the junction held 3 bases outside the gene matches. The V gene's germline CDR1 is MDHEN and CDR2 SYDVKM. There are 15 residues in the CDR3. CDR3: CASSLGGTGNQPQHF. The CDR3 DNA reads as TGTGCCAGCAGTTTAGGGGGGACAGGCAATCAGCCCCAGCATTTT.

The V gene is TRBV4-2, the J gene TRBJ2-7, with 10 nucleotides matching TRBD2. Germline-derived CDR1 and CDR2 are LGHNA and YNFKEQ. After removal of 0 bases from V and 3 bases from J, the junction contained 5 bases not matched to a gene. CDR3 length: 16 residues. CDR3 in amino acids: CASSQEEVAGGYEQYF. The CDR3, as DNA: TGTGCCAGCAGCCAAGAGGAAGTAGCGGGAGGCTACGAGCAGTACTTC.

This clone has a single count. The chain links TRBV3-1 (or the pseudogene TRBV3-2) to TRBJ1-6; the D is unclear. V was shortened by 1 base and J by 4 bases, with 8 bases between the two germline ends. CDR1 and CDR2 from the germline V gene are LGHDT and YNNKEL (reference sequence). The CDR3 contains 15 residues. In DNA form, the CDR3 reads TGTGCCAGCAGCCAAGGGCCCTCTTATAATTCACCCCTCCACTTT. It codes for CASSQGPSYNSPLHF.